This note documents a single T cell receptor (beta chain) sequence. These data belong to a study of control samples from healthy donors and cancer patients. The CDR3 is 13 amino acids. The method was immunoSEQ multiplex PCR; TCRdb's version includes in-frame clones alone and lacks a portion of them. Of 79,000 or so clones listed, less than 90% are singletons. Sequences were obtained from PBMCs. The receptor's source is a woman between 50 and 59 years old with colorectal cancer. The chain employs TRBV23-1 and TRBJ1-1; no clear D gene. TRBV23-1 is assigned to the ORF class and has an uncertain function. CDR3 DNA sequence: TGCACTTCAGAGGACGGCGGTGAGTATGAAGCTTTCTTT. Its translation: CTSEDGGEYEAFF.